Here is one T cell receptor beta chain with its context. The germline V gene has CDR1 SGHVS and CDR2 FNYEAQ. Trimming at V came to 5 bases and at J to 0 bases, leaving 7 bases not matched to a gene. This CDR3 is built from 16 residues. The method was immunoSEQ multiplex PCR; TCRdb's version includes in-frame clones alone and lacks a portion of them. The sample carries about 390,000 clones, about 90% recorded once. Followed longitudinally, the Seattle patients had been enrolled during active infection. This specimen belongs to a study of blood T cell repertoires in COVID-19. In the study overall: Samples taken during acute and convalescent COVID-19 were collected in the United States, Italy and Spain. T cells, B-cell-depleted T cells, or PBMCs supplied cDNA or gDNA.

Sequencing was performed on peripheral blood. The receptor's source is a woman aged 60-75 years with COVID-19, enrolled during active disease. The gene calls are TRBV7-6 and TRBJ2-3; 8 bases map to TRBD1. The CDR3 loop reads CASSAVQGVSTDTQYF. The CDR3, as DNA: TGTGCCAGCAGCGCGGTACAGGGGGTTAGCACAGATACGCAGTATTTT.